These T cell receptor beta chains were read from a single sample in a study of cytomegalovirus exposure and HLA in healthy donors. The method was immunoSEQ multiplex PCR; TCRdb's version includes in-frame clones alone and lacks a portion of them. This sample has 120,000 to 150,000 clones, with over 75% found just once. The sequenced sample consisted of PBMCs. The source of these receptors is a man between 25 and 39 years old in good health and CMV-seropositive. Both conserved end residues are part of each CDR3.

V	J	CDR3
TRBV27	TRBJ1-5	CARPFYSNQPQHF
TRBV7-8	TRBJ1-5	CASSPLGRINQPQHF
TRBV11-2	TRBJ2-3	CASSLVARREDTQYF
TRBV19	TRBJ2-3	CASSSAGRAKDGTDTQYF
TRBV27	TRBJ2-7	CASSLGQGGYEQYF
TRBV7-9	TRBJ2-1	CASRPVGGAYNEQFF
TRBV6-5	TRBJ2-5	CASTSGVETQYF
TRBV5-5	TRBJ1-1	CASSTQARTEAFF
TRBV18	TRBJ2-2	CASSPIDTGELFF
TRBV28	TRBJ1-5	CASSWATSSNQPQHF
TRBV2	TRBJ2-2	CASTDRLTGELFF
TRBV29-1	TRBJ1-2	CSVGTGDYYGYTF
TRBV11-3	TRBJ2-3	CASSQGDTQYF
TRBV10-3	TRBJ1-2	CATREFSNYGYTF
TRBV21-1	TRBJ1-5	CASQLQGLCQPQHF
TRBV5-1	TRBJ1-4	CASSPRQGHEKLFF
TRBV29-1	TRBJ1-2	CSVEDRRGRGYTF
TRBV19	TRBJ2-7	CASSLTSGPLYEQYF
TRBV6-5	TRBJ2-7	CASSGLAQSSYEQYF
TRBV28	TRBJ1-5	CASSPGGQGEIQPQHF
TRBV7-6	TRBJ2-3	CASSMAGAGSGDTQYF
TRBV2	TRBJ2-6	CASSEIDSHTFSGANVLTF
TRBV11-2	TRBJ2-7	CASSFLATYEQYF
TRBV28	TRBJ1-2	CASSAAGAGYGYTF
TRBV7-2	TRBJ2-7	CASSLASAAQPYEQYF
TRBV25-1	TRBJ2-1	CASTSGTGEFF
TRBV19	TRBJ1-1	CASSNPDRFSEAFF
TRBV30	TRBJ1-6	CAYKGGAPYNSPLHF
TRBV5-4	TRBJ2-2	CASRAGRATGELFF
TRBV19	TRBJ2-2	CASTRGRAGMDTGELFF
TRBV19	TRBJ2-7	CASSMKKSSRDTEQYF
TRBV30	TRBJ1-2	CARYYQGAGMYGYTF
TRBV29-1	TRBJ2-5	CSVAWQGQETQYF
TRBV27	TRBJ2-7	CASSSIAGGAYEQYF
TRBV5-5	TRBJ1-5	CASSLRQDPGSNQPQHF
TRBV30	TRBJ1-5	CAWSQGARQPQHF
TRBV5-5	TRBJ2-6	CASSTEQTGTPGANVLTF
TRBV7-9	TRBJ2-6	CASSLRESGANVLTF
TRBV30	TRBJ1-5	CAWSITDNQPQHF
TRBV11-2	TRBJ2-5	CASSLSQVGRSQETQYF
TRBV6-5	TRBJ2-6	CASRGTGAGANVLTF
TRBV9	TRBJ2-3	CASSVARAGASDTQYF
TRBV7-9	TRBJ1-3	CASSRPGTGAGNTIYF
TRBV28	TRBJ1-2	CASSSVGVGGNGGYTF
TRBV11-2	TRBJ2-5	CASSWAGEETQYF
TRBV9	TRBJ2-1	CASSVVAGREYNEQFF
TRBV27	TRBJ1-1	CASSKTVPVEAFF
TRBV5-6	TRBJ1-3	CASSLDLGSISGNTIYF
TRBV5-1	TRBJ2-1	CASSKDRGDDNNEQFF
TRBV5-8	TRBJ2-2	CASSAGPYTGELFF
TRBV5-1	TRBJ2-2	CASSIPETDSIGELFF
TRBV5-4	TRBJ1-1	CASKGAMNTEAFF
TRBV28	TRBJ1-4	CASSLGGDRGNFGEKLFF
TRBV4-1	TRBJ2-7	CASSRQGLAPYEQYF
TRBV7-9	TRBJ1-2	CSSSLVTGGGYTF